The 6 T cell receptor beta chains given below trace back to one sample, sequenced in a study of cytomegalovirus exposure and HLA in healthy donors. Both 60 Vbeta primers and 13 Jbeta primers went into the PCR. The repertoire was sequenced with immunoSEQ multiplex PCR; TCRdb's copy has only in-frame clones and lacks some. In the table there are roughly 150,000 clones, approximately 78% of which are singletons. The specimen was PBMCs. The source is a woman aged 18-29 years in good health and CMV-seronegative.

V gene TRBV9 combines with J gene TRBJ2-5; TRBD2 aligns across 9 bases. V was pared by 3 bases and J by 5 bases, with 8 bases of the junction left unmatched. The CDR3 spans 15 residues. CDR1 is SGDLS and CDR2 is YYNGEE in the germline V gene. The CDR3 sequence: CASSDHSGGRETQYF. In nucleotides, the CDR3 is TGTGCCAGCAGCGATCATAGCGGGGGTCGGGAGACCCAGTACTTC.

V usage is TRBV4-1 and J usage is TRBJ2-1; no definite D call. This CDR3 is built from 13 residues. Germline CDR1 MGHRA, CDR2 YSYEKL. Trimming cost V 6 bases and J 9 bases, with 15 bases left between them. CDR3 DNA: TGCGCCAGCAGTTCCTGGAGAATGGGTGAGCAGTTCTTC. Translation gives CASSSWRMGEQFF.

V and J are TRBV29-1 and TRBJ1-2; D remains unclear. The V and J ends lost 4 bases and 4 bases respectively, with 13 bases between them. Germline V gene sequence: CDR1 SQVTM, CDR2 ANQGSEA. The CDR3 loop spans 13 amino acids. CDR3 DNA: TGCAGCGTTGCGGGTCAGACCTTCTATGGCTACACCTTC. Its translation is CSVAGQTFYGYTF.

The V gene is TRBV5-6, the J gene TRBJ2-1, with 10 nucleotides matching TRBD2. CDR1 and CDR2 (germline): SGHDT, YYEEEE. With V trimmed by 3 bases and J by 3 bases, 9 bases remained unmatched. This CDR3 has 17 amino acids. The CDR3 region is CASSSHRASGGYNEQFF. CDR3 nucleotides: TGTGCCAGCAGCTCCCACCGGGCTAGCGGGGGCTACAATGAGCAGTTCTTC.

V and J are TRBV5-6 and TRBJ2-3; D is ambiguous. There are 13 residues in the CDR3. Germline CDR1 and CDR2: SGHDT and YYEEEE. V lost 2 bases to trimming and J lost 5 bases, with 9 bases between them. CDR3 protein: CASSFQRGDTQYF. The CDR3 DNA follows: TGTGCCAGCAGCTTCCAACGAGGAGATACGCAGTATTTT.

The DNA of the CDR3 is TGTGCCAGCAGCCTGACTAGCGGGCTATACAATGAGCAGTTCTTC. This encodes CASSLTSGLYNEQFF. V usage is TRBV7-2 and J usage is TRBJ2-1, with 10 bases lining up with TRBD2. This CDR3 region has 15 residues. J lost 4 bases, V lost 5 bases, and 5 bases had no gene match. CDR1 and CDR2 (germline): SGHTA, FQGNSA.